This record looks at one TCR beta chain sequence and its context. This sample is part of a study of blood T cells in healthy people across ages. V was cut by 6 bases and J by 4 bases, with 27 bases left in between. CDR1 is DFQATT, CDR2 SNEGSKA, per germline (reference sequence). The CDR3 loop spans 17 amino acids. For the second PCR, which ran for about 7 to 11 cycles, a sample-barcoded 5' primer and a J-beta primer mix were used. TCRdb redid the calling of the 5' RACE reads with MiXCR, one entry per CDR3 protein. The table shows around 800,000 distinct CDR3 sequences, with 25% to 30% occurring only once. This same sample was also part of a study on T cells of mothers and their children.

This sequence was found in a boy aged 5-17 years in good health. The source material was blood. This chain joins TRBV20-1 and TRBJ1-1; D possibly corresponds to TRBD1 (5 bases). DNA of the CDR3: TGCAGTGCGCTCCCCCTCAGACAGTCCAAAAGGAGCACTGAAGCTTTCTTT. Its translation: CSALPLRQSKRSTEAFF.